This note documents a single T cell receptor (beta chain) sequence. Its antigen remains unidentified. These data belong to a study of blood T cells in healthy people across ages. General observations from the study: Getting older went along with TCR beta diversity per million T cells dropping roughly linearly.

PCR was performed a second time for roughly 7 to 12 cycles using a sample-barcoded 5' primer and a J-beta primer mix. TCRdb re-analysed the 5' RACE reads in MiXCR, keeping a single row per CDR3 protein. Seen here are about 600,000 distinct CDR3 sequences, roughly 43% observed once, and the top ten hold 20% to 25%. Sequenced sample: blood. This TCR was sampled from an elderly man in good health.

This CDR3 is CASSWVGSYEQYF. CDR3 sequence (DNA): TGCGCCAGCAGCTGGGTGGGTTCCTACGAGCAGTACTTC. The gene calls are TRBV5-1 and TRBJ2-7; D not resolved. The ends were cut back, 3 bases at V and 1 base at J, with 8 bases in the middle. CDR1 SGHRS and CDR2 YFSETQ come from the germline V gene. The CDR3 runs 13 residues.